This T cell receptor (beta chain) is drawn from a study of control samples from healthy donors and cancer patients. Per the germline V gene, CDR1 is LNHNV and CDR2 is YYDKDF (reference sequence). The CDR3 loop spans 14 amino acids. Trimming took 2 bases from V and 6 from J, leaving 13 bases between them. This clone has more than one count but fewer than ten. TCRdb's table, derived via immunoSEQ multiplex PCR, lists solely in-frame clones and lacks some. The data contain about 34,000 clones, about 88% of them singletons. This clonotype originated in a woman between 40 and 55 years old with lung cancer. The chain is built from TRBV15 and TRBJ1-1, with D tentatively TRBD1 (6 bases). Sequencing was performed on PBMCs. CDR3 loop: CATSRTGSGAEAFF. The CDR3 nucleotides are TGTGCCACCAGCAGAACAGGGTCCGGGGCTGAAGCTTTCTTT.